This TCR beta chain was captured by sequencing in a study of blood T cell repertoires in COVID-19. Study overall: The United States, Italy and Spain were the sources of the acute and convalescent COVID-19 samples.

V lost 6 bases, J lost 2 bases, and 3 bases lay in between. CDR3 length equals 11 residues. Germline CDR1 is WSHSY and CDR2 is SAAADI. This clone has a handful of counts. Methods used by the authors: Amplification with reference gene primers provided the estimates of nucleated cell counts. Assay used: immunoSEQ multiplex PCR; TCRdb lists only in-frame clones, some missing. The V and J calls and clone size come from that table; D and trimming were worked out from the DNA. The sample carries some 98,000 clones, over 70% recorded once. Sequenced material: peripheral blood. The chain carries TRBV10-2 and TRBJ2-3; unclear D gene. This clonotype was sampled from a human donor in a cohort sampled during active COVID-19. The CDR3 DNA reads TGCGCCAGCAGAGCCACAGATACGCAGTATTTT. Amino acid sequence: CASRATDTQYF.